The next 13 T cell receptor beta chains were all read from a single sample in a study of early T cells in non-severe SARS-CoV-2 infection. TCRdb re-analysed the 5' RACE reads in MiXCR, keeping a single row per CDR3 protein. The sample lists about 58,000 distinct CDR3 sequences, about 12% occurring once. The sequencing here drew on whole blood, taken at baseline. Receptors originate from an adult who was a healthcare worker with PCR-confirmed SARS-CoV-2 infection or an uninfected control (not recorded which). The donor label of this sample is uncertain.

V and J are TRBV19 and TRBJ1-2; 7 bases are a match to TRBD1. With V trimmed by 9 bases and J by 0 bases, 10 bases remained unmatched. This CDR3 is built from 15 residues. Germline V gene data show CDR1 as LNHDA and CDR2 as SQIVND (reference sequence). The CDR3 here is CASKSSGTANYGYTF. The CDR3 nucleotides are TGTGCCAGCAAATCCTCCGGGACAGCTAACTATGGCTACACCTTC.

The CDR3 here is CATSASDRLLFF. As DNA, the CDR3 is TGTGCCACCAGTGCTTCCGACCGTTTGCTGTTCTTC. The rearrangement uses TRBV24-1 and TRBJ2-1, with no clear D. This CDR3 has 12 residues. V shed 5 bases and J shed 15 bases, with 16 bases lying between them. Germline CDR1 reads KGHDR; CDR2 reads SFDVKD.

The chain uses TRBV5-5 and TRBJ2-3, with D unresolved. Germline V gene lookup returns CDR1 SGHKS and CDR2 YYEKEE (reference sequence). Trimming removed 3 bases from V and 0 bases from J, with 11 bases in between. There are 15 residues in the CDR3. CDR3 in DNA: TGTGCCAGCAGCTCCCTCCCTCAAAGCACAGATACGCAGTATTTT. As protein: CASSSLPQSTDTQYF.

This clonotype was seen repeatedly, ten times or more. The chain is built from TRBV7-8 and TRBJ1-5; D is undetermined. CDR3 length: 13 amino acids. Per the germline V gene, CDR1 is SGHVS and CDR2 is FQNEAQ. V was cut by 4 bases and J by 3 bases, with 7 bases left in between. The CDR3 reads CASSSGPNQPQHF. For the CDR3, the DNA is TGTGCCAGCAGCTCGGGCCCCAATCAGCCCCAGCATTTT.

The chain couples TRBV12-3 or TRBV12-4 to TRBJ1-1, with 10 positions matching TRBD1. The CDR3 extends over 13 amino acids. Losses at the gene ends were 5 bases for V and 11 bases for J; bases not matched to a gene: 8. The CDR3 reads CASSPPTGGAAFF. The CDR3 nucleotides read TGTGCCAGCAGTCCCCCGACAGGGGGCGCGGCTTTCTTT.

The chain carries TRBV5-1 and TRBJ1-1, with D tentatively TRBD1 (5 bases). Germline lookup yields CDR1 SGHRS and CDR2 YFSETQ. V gave up 3 bases and J gave up 1 base, with 22 bases separating them. The CDR3 is 18 amino acids. The CDR3 reads CASSSGLQGRGSNTEAFF. CDR3 DNA sequence: TGCGCCAGCAGCTCGGGACTCCAGGGAAGGGGCTCGAACACTGAAGCTTTCTTT.

The chain carries TRBV29-1 and TRBJ2-3; maybe TRBD2 (5 bases). V lost 4 bases to trimming and J lost 5 bases, with 7 bases between them. The CDR3 is made up of 11 amino acids. Germline V gene sequence: CDR1 SQVTM, CDR2 ANQGSEA. Here the CDR3 DNA reads TGCAGCGTTGGGGAGCTAGATACGCAGTATTTT. Its translation is CSVGELDTQYF.

In this sample, this clonotype turned up a few times. The V and J genes are TRBV6-1 and TRBJ2-3; D is perhaps TRBD2 (6 bases). The V gene's germline CDR1 is MNHNS and CDR2 SASEGT. V was pared by 6 bases and J by 2 bases, with 24 bases between. The CDR3 contains 18 residues. CDR3 loop: CASRDYPYALSHTDTQYF. The CDR3 DNA follows: TGTGCCAGCAGGGACTACCCTTACGCTTTAAGTCACACAGATACGCAGTATTTT.

The chain couples TRBV10-3 to TRBJ1-2; the D is unclear. CDR3 length: 13 amino acids. V lost 8 bases to trimming and J lost 0 bases, with 10 bases between them. The germline V gene encodes CDR1 ENHRY and CDR2 SYGVKD. The CDR3 DNA sequence: TGTGCCATCGGCGAGCCCACTAACTATGGCTACACCTTC. Its translation is CAIGEPTNYGYTF.

The chain employs TRBV29-1 and TRBJ2-6; perhaps D is TRBD1 or TRBD2 (5 bases each). V lost 6 bases to trimming and J lost 0 bases, with 9 bases between them. From germline, CDR1 is SQVTM and CDR2 ANQGSEA. The CDR3 is 14 residues long. CDR3: CSVRDPSGANVLTF. Here the CDR3 DNA reads TGCAGCGTGAGGGACCCCTCTGGGGCCAACGTCCTGACTTTC.

This clonotype has only a few counts. The chain has TRBV7-9 and TRBJ2-3, with D perhaps TRBD1 (5 bases). Trimming pared 5 bases from V and 6 bases from J, leaving 15 bases between. The CDR3 is 14 amino acids. Germline V gene data show CDR1 as SEHNR and CDR2 as FQNEAQ (reference sequence). The CDR3 DNA reads TGTGCCAGCAGCCCCCCAGACAGACCCGATACGCAGTATTTT. Its protein product is CASSPPDRPDTQYF.

There are a few counts of this clonotype. The chain has TRBV6-6 and TRBJ2-1; D gene uncertain. The germline CDR1 and CDR2 sequences are MNHNY and SVGAGI (reference sequence). The length of the CDR3 is 12 residues. The ends were cut back, 8 bases at V and 5 bases at J, with 10 bases in the middle. The CDR3 coding sequence is TGTGCCAGCGGTCCCATAGACAATGAGCAGTTCTTC. Amino acids: CASGPIDNEQFF.

The sample holds many counts of this clonotype. This rearrangement joins TRBV29-1 to TRBJ1-4; no definite D call. Trimming left V 4 bases short and J 0 bases short, with 12 bases between. The V gene's germline CDR1 is SQVTM and CDR2 ANQGSEA. This CDR3 is built from 15 residues. For the CDR3, the DNA is TGCAGCGTTGGACGTTCAGATACAACTAATGAAAAACTGTTTTTT. Translated: CSVGRSDTTNEKLFF.